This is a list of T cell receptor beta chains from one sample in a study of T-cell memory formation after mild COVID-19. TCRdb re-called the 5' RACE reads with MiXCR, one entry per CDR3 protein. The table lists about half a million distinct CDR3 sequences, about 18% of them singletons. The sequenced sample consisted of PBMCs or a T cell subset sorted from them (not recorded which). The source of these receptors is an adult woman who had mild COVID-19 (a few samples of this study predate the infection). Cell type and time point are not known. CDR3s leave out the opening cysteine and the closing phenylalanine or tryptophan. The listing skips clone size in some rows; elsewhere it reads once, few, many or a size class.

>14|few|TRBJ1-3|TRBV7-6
ASSPEVGRTGNTIY
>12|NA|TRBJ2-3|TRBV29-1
SVGLAGVRNTQY
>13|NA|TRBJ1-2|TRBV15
ATSRDGSSAYGYT
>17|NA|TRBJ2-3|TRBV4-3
ASSQEALAGGGGSDTQY
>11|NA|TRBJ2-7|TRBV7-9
ASSLGASGEQY
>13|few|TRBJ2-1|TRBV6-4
ASSDSRSSYNEQF
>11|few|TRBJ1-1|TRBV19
ASRNSRNTEAF
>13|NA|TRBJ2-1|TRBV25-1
ASSEFGGTYNEQF
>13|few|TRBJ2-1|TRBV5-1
ASSRDGGSYNEQF
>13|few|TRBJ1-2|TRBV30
AWSVTGTPTAGYT
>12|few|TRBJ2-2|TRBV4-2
ASSHGQGAGELF
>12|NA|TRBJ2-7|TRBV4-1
ASSQGTPSYEQY
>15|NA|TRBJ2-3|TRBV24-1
ATSSLFGTLDTDTQY
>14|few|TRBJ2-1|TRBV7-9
ASRNRGYGRDNEQF
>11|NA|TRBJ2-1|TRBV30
ALRVSSYNEQF
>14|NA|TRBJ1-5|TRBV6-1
ASSAEFVGGSMSQH